These 32 T cell receptor beta chains were sequenced from one sample in a study of blood T cell repertoires in COVID-19. Measured with immunoSEQ multiplex PCR; TCRdb has only the in-frame clones, and not every one. The sample includes roughly 180,000 clones, roughly 76% of them seen just once. Sequencing was performed on peripheral blood. Receptor source: a woman in her 40s with COVID-19, enrolled during active disease.

The chain uses TRBV5-6 and TRBJ1-1; 9 bases agree with TRBD1. Germline lookup yields CDR1 SGHDT and CDR2 YYEEEE. The ends lost 3 bases at V and 3 bases at J; junction bases unmatched: 3. The CDR3 loop spans 14 amino acids. The DNA for the CDR3 is TGTGCCAGCAGCTCCGGGACAGGGCACACTGAAGCTTTCTTT. Its protein product is CASSSGTGHTEAFF. The full variable domain, rest sourced from reference TRBV5-6 and TRBJ1-1, is DAGVTQSPTHLIKTRGQQVTLRCSPKSGHDTVSWYQQALGQGPQFIFQYYEEEERQRGNFPDRFSGHQFPNYSSELNVNALLLGDSALYLCASSSGTGHTEAFFGQGTRLTVV.

This chain connects TRBV11-2 to TRBJ1-2; 8 nucleotides align to TRBD1. Germline trimming cut 3 bases from V and 4 bases from J; bases unmatched to any gene: 1. The length of the CDR3 is 13 residues. Germline V gene lookup returns CDR1 SGHAT and CDR2 FQNNGV. CDR3 nucleotide sequence: TGTGCCAGCAGCTTTGGGACAGGCTATGGCTACACCTTC. Translation gives CASSFGTGYGYTF.

The gene calls are TRBV4-1 and TRBJ1-2, with D uncertain. The germline V gene encodes CDR1 MGHRA and CDR2 YSYEKL. The CDR3 covers 16 residues. V lost 0 bases to trimming and J lost 8 bases, with 19 bases between them. The CDR3 loop is CASSQEPRGVGLGYTF. CDR3 DNA sequence: TGCGCCAGCAGCCAAGAACCCCGGGGAGTGGGCTTGGGCTACACCTTC.

The chain joins TRBV7-9 to TRBJ1-1, with TRBD1 as a possible D gene (5 bases). The CDR3 length is 13 residues. The V gene's germline CDR1 is SEHNR and CDR2 FQNEAQ (reference sequence). Trimming left V 1 base short and J 5 bases short, with 8 bases between. In DNA form, the CDR3 reads TGTGCCAGCAGCTTAGAGGAGGGGACTGAAGCTTTCTTT. Its translation is CASSLEEGTEAFF.

J is TRBJ2-7 and V is TRBV5-1, with 12 bases fitting TRBD2. Per the germline V gene, CDR1 is SGHRS and CDR2 is YFSETQ. The ends lost 9 bases at V and 2 bases at J; junction bases unmatched: 6. The CDR3 totals 14 residues. CDR3 DNA: TGCGCCACCAGGACTAGCGGGGAGGCCTACGAGCAGTACTTC. Amino acid sequence: CATRTSGEAYEQYF.

The chain couples TRBV3-1 (or the pseudogene TRBV3-2) to TRBJ2-3; the D is unclear. The CDR3 sequence is 13 residues long. Germline V gene data show CDR1 as LGHDT and CDR2 as YNNKEL (reference sequence). The V end lost 3 bases, the J end lost 6 bases, and 10 bases lay between the germline ends. CDR3 in amino acids: CASSHSGSDTQYF. The CDR3 DNA sequence: TGTGCCAGCAGCCATTCAGGTTCCGATACGCAGTATTTT.

The chain joins TRBV10-2 to TRBJ2-5; the D is unclear. Germline CDR1 WSHSY, CDR2 SAAADI. There are 14 residues in the CDR3. V lost 7 bases and J lost 1, with 13 bases in between. The CDR3 protein is CASIRDNLQETQYF. Here the CDR3 DNA reads TGCGCCAGCATACGCGACAACCTCCAAGAGACCCAGTACTTC.

This CDR3 is CASTSRARGDQPQHF. The CDR3 nucleotides are TGTGCCAGCACCTCTCGGGCCCGGGGAGATCAGCCCCAGCATTTT. The chain employs TRBV5-5 and TRBJ1-5, with D hard to call. The germline gives CDR1 SGHKS, CDR2 YYEKEE (reference sequence). The V gene lost 6 bases and the J gene lost 5 bases, with 18 bases spanning the gap. This CDR3 has 15 amino acids.

This clone was seen a few times. This chain joins TRBV15 and TRBJ2-6; 8 bases map to TRBD1. Germline loops: CDR1 LNHNV, CDR2 YYDKDF (reference sequence). The CDR3 totals 18 residues. V lost 3 bases, J lost 0 bases, and 7 bases stayed unmatched. The CDR3 here is CATSSYGTGRSGANVLTF. The CDR3 DNA sequence: TGTGCCACCAGCAGCTACGGGACAGGACGCTCTGGGGCCAACGTCCTGACTTTC.

The genes are TRBV7-9 and TRBJ1-1; tentative D call: TRBD1 (5 bases). Trimming cost V 3 bases and J 6 bases, with 8 bases left between them. This CDR3 spans 12 amino acids. Germline V gene data show CDR1 as SEHNR and CDR2 as FQNEAQ (reference sequence). CDR3 bases: TGTGCCAGCAGCTTCGCGGGACCTGAAGCTTTCTTT. Translation: CASSFAGPEAFF.

CDR3 nucleotide sequence: TGCGCCAGCAGCCAAGATCGGGACAGCTCCTACGAGCAGTACTTC. It is translated as CASSQDRDSSYEQYF. The chain links TRBV4-1 to TRBJ2-7; 7 bases line up with TRBD1. Germline V gene data show CDR1 as MGHRA and CDR2 as YSYEKL. The CDR3 contains 15 residues. J was trimmed by 0 bases and V by 0 bases; bases with no gene match: 2.

The chain joins TRBV3-1 (or the pseudogene TRBV3-2) to TRBJ2-3, with unresolved D. The CDR3 covers 16 residues. V was clipped by 2 bases and J by 0 bases, with 12 bases between them. Germline loops: CDR1 LGHDT, CDR2 YNNKEL (reference sequence). The CDR3 sequence: CASSQWVQASTDTQYF. CDR3 nucleotide sequence: TGTGCCAGCAGCCAATGGGTGCAGGCTAGCACAGATACGCAGTATTTT.

The chain is built from TRBV5-1 and TRBJ2-1, with 10 bases aligning to TRBD1. Trimming cost V 4 bases and J 15 bases; bases outside gene matches: 10. The CDR3 covers 13 residues. Germline V gene lookup returns CDR1 SGHRS and CDR2 YFSETQ. CDR3 residues: CASSAGTGDSPFF. As DNA, the CDR3 is TGCGCCAGCAGCGCCGGGACAGGGGACTCCCCGTTCTTC.

V is TRBV5-4 and J is TRBJ2-1; D is possibly TRBD1 (8 bases). The CDR3 contains 15 residues. CDR1 SGHNT and CDR2 YYREEE come from the germline V gene (reference sequence). V lost 4 bases and J 5 bases, leaving 16 bases between the germline ends. CDR3 in DNA: TGTGCCAGCAGCCGTGGACAGGGAGGGAACAATGAGCAGTTCTTC. This sequence encodes CASSRGQGGNNEQFF.

This clone was counted only a few times. Within the sample, other DNA sequences also encode this same CDR3. The V call is TRBV3-1 (or the pseudogene TRBV3-2), the J call TRBJ2-7; D might be TRBD2 (6 bases). The V and J ends lost 4 bases and 7 bases respectively, with 11 bases between them. Germline CDR1 reads LGHDT; CDR2 reads YNNKEL (reference sequence). The CDR3 sequence is 12 residues long. Here the CDR3 DNA reads TGTGCCAGCAGCCCCTCGGGGAGGGAGCAGTACTTC. Its protein product is CASSPSGREQYF.

This rearrangement joins TRBV4-2 to TRBJ2-1, with D hard to call. Trimming pared 1 base from V and 9 bases from J, leaving 10 bases between. Germline V gene lookup returns CDR1 LGHNA and CDR2 YNFKEQ. The CDR3 has 13 amino acids. CDR3: CASSQVSDLEQFF. In nucleotides, the CDR3 is TGTGCCAGCAGCCAAGTTAGTGATCTTGAGCAGTTCTTC.

J is TRBJ1-2 and V is TRBV6-1, with D possibly being TRBD1 (5 bases). The CDR3 spans 14 residues. CDR1 MNHNS and CDR2 SASEGT come from the germline V gene. V lost 2 bases, J lost 0 bases, and 7 bases lay in between. DNA for the CDR3: TGTGCCAGCAGTGAAAAGGGGACTAACTATGGCTACACCTTC. Translation: CASSEKGTNYGYTF.

The genes are TRBV6-5 and TRBJ1-4; 9 bases agree with TRBD1. The CDR3 contains 14 residues. Germline V lookup: CDR1 MNHEY, CDR2 SVGAGI. After removal of 8 bases from V and 4 bases from J, the junction contained 5 bases not matched to a gene. CDR3 sequence reads: CASARQGGNEKLFF. DNA for the CDR3: TGTGCCAGCGCCAGACAGGGGGGTAATGAAAAACTGTTTTTT.

The chain carries TRBV7-3 and TRBJ2-1, with a possible D match to TRBD2 (6 bases). V dropped 2 bases and J dropped 9 bases, with 14 bases sitting between them. There are 14 residues in the CDR3. CDR1 and CDR2 (germline): SGHTA, FQGTGA. For the CDR3, the DNA is TGTGCCAGCAGCTTATTCGCGGGAAATACTGAGCAGTTCTTC. Amino acids: CASSLFAGNTEQFF.

The chain has TRBV3-1 (or the pseudogene TRBV3-2) and TRBJ2-3, with D maybe TRBD2 (5 bases). CDR1 LGHDT and CDR2 YNNKEL come from the germline V gene (reference sequence). V shed 6 bases and J shed 5 bases, with 15 bases lying between them. This CDR3 contains 14 residues. The CDR3 here is CASRTRQSGDTQYF. DNA of the CDR3: TGTGCCAGCAGGACCCGGCAGAGCGGAGATACGCAGTATTTT.

The chain carries TRBV27 and TRBJ1-5; TRBD1 might be the D (5 bases). CDR3 length: 13 amino acids. The germline V gene has CDR1 MNHEY and CDR2 SMNVEV (reference sequence). Between the trimmed V and J ends, which lost 6 bases and 7 bases, there was a span of 13 bases. As DNA, the CDR3 is TGTGCCAGCAGCTCACAGGAAGGACAGCCCCAGCATTTT. Translation gives CASSSQEGQPQHF.

The chain uses TRBV5-1 and TRBJ2-3, with 7 bases aligning to TRBD2. Germline V gives CDR1 SGHRS, CDR2 YFSETQ. This CDR3 contains 14 residues. The V segment lost 6 bases and the J segment 6 bases; nucleotides outside the gene matches: 10. CDR3 residues: CASTTGAGRDTQYF. In nucleotides, the CDR3 is TGCGCCAGCACTACTGGGGCCGGGAGGGATACGCAGTATTTT.

The count of this clone is one. This chain connects TRBV19 to TRBJ2-5, with 7 positions matching TRBD1. V was clipped by 4 bases and J by 7 bases; unmatched bases: 6. The CDR3 extends over 13 amino acids. CDR1 and CDR2 (germline): LNHDA, SQIVND (reference sequence). CDR3 sequence reads: CASSTRTGGTQYF. CDR3 sequence (DNA): TGTGCCAGTAGTACGAGGACAGGCGGGACCCAGTACTTC. Variable domain in full (rest from reference TRBV19 and TRBJ2-5): DGGITQSPKYLFRKEGQNVTLSCEQNLNHDAMYWYRQDPGQGLRLIYYSQIVNDFQKGDIAEGYSVSREKKESFPLTVTSAQKNPTAFYLCASSTRTGGTQYFGPGTRLLVL.

The rearrangement uses TRBV6-5 and TRBJ1-2; 8 bases fit TRBD1. CDR1 is MNHEY and CDR2 is SVGAGI in the germline V gene. CDR3 length: 13 amino acids. The V and J ends lost 7 bases and 4 bases, in that order; junction bases with no gene match: 5. CDR3 DNA sequence: TGTGCCAGCAATCCCGGGACAGGCTATGGCTACACCTTC. It yields the protein CASNPGTGYGYTF.

The chain employs TRBV12-3 or TRBV12-4 and TRBJ1-3; D remains unclear. The CDR3 length is 13 residues. V lost 7 bases and J lost 3, with 10 bases in between. The CDR3 here is CASTVAFGNTIYF. The CDR3 DNA is TGTGCCAGCACAGTGGCTTTTGGAAACACCATATATTTT.

This clone came up many times. This chain uses TRBV19 with TRBJ1-2; 8 nucleotides match TRBD1. With 8 bases clipped from V and 4 bases from J, the junction kept 12 bases outside the gene matches. From germline, CDR1 is LNHDA and CDR2 SQIVND (reference sequence). The CDR3 length is 15 residues. The CDR3 loop is CASGTTQGDFYGYTF. The CDR3, as DNA: TGTGCCAGTGGAACTACACAGGGGGATTTCTATGGCTACACCTTC.

The gene calls are TRBV3-1 (or the pseudogene TRBV3-2) and TRBJ1-2; TRBD1 matches at 12 bases. CDR3 size: 15 residues. V shed 3 bases and J 7 bases; nucleotides not matched to a gene: 6. Germline CDR1 is LGHDT and CDR2 is YNNKEL (reference sequence). CDR3 residues: CASSHRDRGRGGYTF. The CDR3, as DNA: TGTGCCAGCAGCCACCGGGACAGGGGGCGCGGTGGCTACACCTTC.

The J gene is TRBJ2-5, the V gene TRBV5-4; the match to TRBD1 covers 12 bases. CDR3 length equals 17 residues. From germline, CDR1 is SGHNT and CDR2 YYREEE (reference sequence). Unmatched junction bases numbered 13, after V lost 2 bases and J lost 8 bases. The CDR3 is CASSFPGQGAASPTQYF. The CDR3 DNA reads as TGTGCCAGCAGCTTCCCGGGACAGGGGGCTGCTAGTCCCACCCAGTACTTC.

The chain couples TRBV4-1 to TRBJ2-7; 11 bases map to TRBD2. Germline CDR1 and CDR2: MGHRA and YSYEKL. After removal of 1 base from V and 7 bases from J, the junction contained 15 bases not matched to a gene. This CDR3 is built from 18 residues. The CDR3 nucleotides are TGCGCCAGCAGCCAAGTGCCGGGTGGGACTAGCGGCCTACGGGAGCAGTACTTC. Its protein is CASSQVPGGTSGLREQYF.

This sequence joins TRBV5-4 and TRBJ1-2, with D possibly TRBD1 on 6 matching bases. This CDR3 has 14 amino acids. Germline V gene sequence: CDR1 SGHNT, CDR2 YYREEE (reference sequence). Trimming took 4 bases from V and 5 from J, leaving 15 bases between them. For the CDR3, the DNA is TGTGCCAGCAGCGTGGGAAGAACAGGGTATGGCTACACCTTC. Translation gives CASSVGRTGYGYTF.

This clone has only one observation. V is TRBV6-5 and J is TRBJ2-7; D possibly corresponds to TRBD2 (6 bases). The V end was cut by 6 bases, the J end by 2 bases, with 14 bases between. This CDR3 has 14 amino acids. In germline, CDR1 is MNHEY, CDR2 SVGAGI. The chain's CDR3 is CASSVQEGPYEQYV. The CDR3 region has the DNA TGTGCCAGCAGCGTTCAGGAGGGACCCTACGAGCAGTACGTC.

The chain couples TRBV6-5 to TRBJ2-3; D may be TRBD2 (5 bases). Between the trimmed V and J ends, which lost 6 bases and 6 bases, there was a span of 7 bases. There are 11 residues in the CDR3. Germline values: CDR1 MNHEY, CDR2 SVGAGI. The CDR3 spells CASRLGDTQYF. The CDR3 DNA is TGTGCCAGCAGACTAGGGGATACGCAGTATTTT.